This T cell receptor (beta chain) came from a study of Graves' ophthalmopathy and Graves' hyperthyroidism. Overall study findings and caveats: Clonotypes were expanded in thyroid at above 0.001 frequency, and most also appeared in blood. Forecasting of ophthalmopathy progression by the model achieved around 71% sensitivity and around 72% specificity.

The table lists this clonotype with a few counts. Its antigen is unidentified. The authors amplified TCR beta CDR3 regions from RNA transcripts. HTBI primers were used in a first-round RT-PCR, which preceded a second-round multiplex PCR. TCRdb called the multiplex PCR reads again in MiXCR, with one record for every CDR3 protein. The profile covers over a million distinct CDR3 sequences, with about 40% appearing a single time and 11% taken by the ten largest. The V and J ends lost 1 base and 0 bases, in that order; junction bases with no gene match: 11. Germline CDR1 MGHRA, CDR2 YSYEKL. The CDR3 covers 18 residues.

The sample consisted of peripheral blood or thyroid tissue (not recorded which). The source of this sequence is an adult man with Graves' hyperthyroidism. This sequence joins TRBV4-1 and TRBJ1-2; TRBD1 aligns across 7 bases. The CDR3 sequence is CASSQAPDRADSNYGYTF. The CDR3 DNA sequence: TGCGCCAGCAGCCAAGCCCCTGACAGGGCGGACTCTAACTATGGCTACACCTTC.